This TCR beta chain was captured in a study of patients and donors after allogeneic stem cell transplantation. MiXCR, applied by TCRdb to the RT-PCR reads, yields one record per CDR3 protein. The table lists about a million distinct CDR3 sequences, more than 15% of them singletons. Germline loops: CDR1 SGHNT, CDR2 YYREEE (reference sequence). This CDR3 is built from 16 residues. V gave up 1 base and J gave up 6 bases, with 17 bases separating them. The sequencing input was blood, either unsorted or a sorted T cell fraction (not recorded which). The chain has TRBV5-4 and TRBJ2-1; D may be TRBD2 (6 bases). This TCR was sampled from a human donor who was either an allogeneic HSCT recipient or a stem cell or donor lymphocyte infusion donor (not recorded which). It is not recorded whose cells these are; they may come from a transplant donor. CDR3 loop: CASSLYGGLRGNEQFF. The CDR3 coding sequence is TGTGCCAGCAGCTTGTATGGAGGGTTACGGGGCAATGAGCAGTTCTTC.